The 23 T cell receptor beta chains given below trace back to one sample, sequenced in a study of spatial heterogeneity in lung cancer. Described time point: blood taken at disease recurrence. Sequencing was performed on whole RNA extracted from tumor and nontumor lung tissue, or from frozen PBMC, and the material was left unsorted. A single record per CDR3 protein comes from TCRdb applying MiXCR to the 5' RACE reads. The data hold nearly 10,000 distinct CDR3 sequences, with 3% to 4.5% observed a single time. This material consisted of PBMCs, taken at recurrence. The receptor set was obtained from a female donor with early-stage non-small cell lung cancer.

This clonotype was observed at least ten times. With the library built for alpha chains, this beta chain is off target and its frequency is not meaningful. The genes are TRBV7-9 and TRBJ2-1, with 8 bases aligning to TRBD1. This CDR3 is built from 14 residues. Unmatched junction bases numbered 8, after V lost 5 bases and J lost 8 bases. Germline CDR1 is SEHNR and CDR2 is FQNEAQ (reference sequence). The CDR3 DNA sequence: TGTGCCAGCAGCGATCAGGGGGCGTTTGATGAGCAGTTCTTC. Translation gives CASSDQGAFDEQFF.

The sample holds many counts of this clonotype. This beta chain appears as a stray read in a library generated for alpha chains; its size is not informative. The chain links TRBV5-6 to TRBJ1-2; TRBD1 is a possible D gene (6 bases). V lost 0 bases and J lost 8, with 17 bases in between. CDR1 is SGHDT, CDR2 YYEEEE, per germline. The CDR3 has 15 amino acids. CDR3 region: CASSLDAGAGDGYTF. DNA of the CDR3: TGTGCCAGCAGCTTGGATGCAGGGGCAGGCGACGGCTACACCTTC.

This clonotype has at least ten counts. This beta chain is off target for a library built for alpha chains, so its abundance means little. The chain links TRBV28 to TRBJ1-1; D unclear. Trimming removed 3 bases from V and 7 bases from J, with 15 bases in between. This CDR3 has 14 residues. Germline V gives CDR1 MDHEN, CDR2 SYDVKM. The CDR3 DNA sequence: TGTGCCAGCAGTTTTAGAGGAGGAGCCAATGAAGCTTTCTTT. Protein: CASSFRGGANEAFF.

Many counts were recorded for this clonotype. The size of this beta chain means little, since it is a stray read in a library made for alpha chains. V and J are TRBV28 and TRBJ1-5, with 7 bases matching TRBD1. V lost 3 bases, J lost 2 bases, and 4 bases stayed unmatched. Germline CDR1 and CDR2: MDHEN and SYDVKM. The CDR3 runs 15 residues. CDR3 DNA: TGTGCCAGCAGTTTTGCAGGGGGAGGCAATCAGCCCCAGCATTTT. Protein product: CASSFAGGGNQPQHF.

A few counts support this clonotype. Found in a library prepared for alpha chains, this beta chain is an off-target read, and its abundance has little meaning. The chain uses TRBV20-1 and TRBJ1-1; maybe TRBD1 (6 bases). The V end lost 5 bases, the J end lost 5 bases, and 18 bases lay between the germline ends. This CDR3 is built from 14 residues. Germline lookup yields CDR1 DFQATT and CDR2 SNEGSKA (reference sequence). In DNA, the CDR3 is TGCAGTGCTGGTCTGACAGGTTGGAGAACTGAAGCTTTCTTT. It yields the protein CSAGLTGWRTEAFF.

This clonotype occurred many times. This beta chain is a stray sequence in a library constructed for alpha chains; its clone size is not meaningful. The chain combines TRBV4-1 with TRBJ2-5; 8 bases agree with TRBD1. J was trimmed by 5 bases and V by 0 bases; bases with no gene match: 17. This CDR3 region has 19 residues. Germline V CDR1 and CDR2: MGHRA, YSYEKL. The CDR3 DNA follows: TGCGCCAGCAGCCAAGATAGTACCCTTAACAGGGGGACTGGGGAGACCCAGTACTTC. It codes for CASSQDSTLNRGTGETQYF.

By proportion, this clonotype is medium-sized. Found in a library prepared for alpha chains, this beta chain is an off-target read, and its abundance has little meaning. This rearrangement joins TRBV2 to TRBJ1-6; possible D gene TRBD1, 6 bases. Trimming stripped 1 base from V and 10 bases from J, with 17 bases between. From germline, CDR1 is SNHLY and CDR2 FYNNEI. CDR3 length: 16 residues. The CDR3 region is CASSEGGGPAGSPLHF. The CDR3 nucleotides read TGTGCCAGCAGTGAAGGAGGGGGGCCGGCCGGATCACCCCTCCACTTT.

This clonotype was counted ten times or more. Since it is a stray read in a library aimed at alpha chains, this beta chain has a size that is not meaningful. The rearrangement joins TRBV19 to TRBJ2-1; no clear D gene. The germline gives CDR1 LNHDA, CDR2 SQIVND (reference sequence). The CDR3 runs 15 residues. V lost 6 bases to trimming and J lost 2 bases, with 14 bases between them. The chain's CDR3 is CASSRRPRTYNEQFF. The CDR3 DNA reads TGTGCCAGTAGCCGACGGCCCCGAACCTACAATGAGCAGTTCTTC.

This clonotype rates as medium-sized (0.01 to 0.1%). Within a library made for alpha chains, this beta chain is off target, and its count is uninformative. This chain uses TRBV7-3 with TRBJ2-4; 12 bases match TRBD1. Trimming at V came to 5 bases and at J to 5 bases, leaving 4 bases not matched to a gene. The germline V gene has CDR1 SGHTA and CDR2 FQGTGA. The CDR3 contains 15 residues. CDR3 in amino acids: CASSHGTGGENIQYF. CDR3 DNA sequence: TGTGCCAGCAGCCACGGGACAGGGGGCGAAAACATTCAGTACTTC. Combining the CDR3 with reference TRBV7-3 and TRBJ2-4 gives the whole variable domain GAGVSQTPSNKVTEKGKYVELRCDPISGHTALYWYRQSLGQGPEFLIYFQGTGAADDSGLPNDRFFAVRPEGSVSTLKIQRTERGDSAVYLCASSHGTGGENIQYFGAGTRLSVL.

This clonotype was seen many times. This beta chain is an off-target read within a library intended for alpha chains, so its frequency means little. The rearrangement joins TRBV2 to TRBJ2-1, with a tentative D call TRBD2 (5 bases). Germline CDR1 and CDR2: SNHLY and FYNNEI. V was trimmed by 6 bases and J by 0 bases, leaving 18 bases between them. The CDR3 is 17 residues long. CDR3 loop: CASSQDSTGGSYNEQFF. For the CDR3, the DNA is TGTGCCAGCAGCCAGGACTCGACCGGCGGCTCCTACAATGAGCAGTTCTTC.

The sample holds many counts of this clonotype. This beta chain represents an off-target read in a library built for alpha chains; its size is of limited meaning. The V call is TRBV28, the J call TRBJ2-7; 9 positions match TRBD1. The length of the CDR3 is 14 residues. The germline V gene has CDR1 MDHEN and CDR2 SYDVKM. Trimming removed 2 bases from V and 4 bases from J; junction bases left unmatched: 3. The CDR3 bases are TGTGCCAGCAGTTTAATTGACAGGGGGTACGAGCAGTACTTC. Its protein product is CASSLIDRGYEQYF.

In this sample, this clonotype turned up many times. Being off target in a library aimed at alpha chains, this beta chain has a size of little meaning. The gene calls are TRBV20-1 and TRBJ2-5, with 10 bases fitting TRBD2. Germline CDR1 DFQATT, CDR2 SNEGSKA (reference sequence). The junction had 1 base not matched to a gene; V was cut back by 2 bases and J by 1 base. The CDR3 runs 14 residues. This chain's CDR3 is CSARLAGAQETQYF. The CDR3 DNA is TGCAGTGCTAGACTAGCGGGGGCCCAAGAGACCCAGTACTTC.

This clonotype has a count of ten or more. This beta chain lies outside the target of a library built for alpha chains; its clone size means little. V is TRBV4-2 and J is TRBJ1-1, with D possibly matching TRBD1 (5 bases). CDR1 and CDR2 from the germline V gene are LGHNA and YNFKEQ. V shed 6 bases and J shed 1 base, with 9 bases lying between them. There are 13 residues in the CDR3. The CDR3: CASSRTGNTEAFF. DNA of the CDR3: TGTGCCAGCAGTCGTACAGGGAACACTGAAGCTTTCTTT.

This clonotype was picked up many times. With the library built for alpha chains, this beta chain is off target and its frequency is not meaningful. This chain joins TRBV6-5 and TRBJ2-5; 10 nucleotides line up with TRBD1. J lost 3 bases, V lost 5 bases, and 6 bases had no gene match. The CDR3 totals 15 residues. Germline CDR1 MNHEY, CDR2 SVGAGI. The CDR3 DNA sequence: TGTGCCAGCAGTCGACAGGGGGCTAGAGAAGAGACCCAGTACTTC. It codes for CASSRQGAREETQYF.

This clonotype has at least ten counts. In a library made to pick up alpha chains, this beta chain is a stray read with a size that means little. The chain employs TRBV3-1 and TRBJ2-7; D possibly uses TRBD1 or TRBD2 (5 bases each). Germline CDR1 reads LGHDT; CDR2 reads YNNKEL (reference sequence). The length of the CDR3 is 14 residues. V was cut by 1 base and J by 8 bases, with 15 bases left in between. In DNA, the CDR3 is TGTGCCAGCAGCCAAGTGGGCGTGGGGGTTCAGCAGTACTTC. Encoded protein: CASSQVGVGVQQYF.

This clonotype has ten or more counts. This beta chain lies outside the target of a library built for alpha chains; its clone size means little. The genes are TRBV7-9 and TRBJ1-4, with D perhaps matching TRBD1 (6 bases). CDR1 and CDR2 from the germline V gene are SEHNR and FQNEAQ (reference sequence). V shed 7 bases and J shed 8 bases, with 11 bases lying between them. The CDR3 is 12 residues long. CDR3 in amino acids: CASNSRGEKLFF. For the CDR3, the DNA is TGTGCCAGCAACTCTAGGGGGGAAAAACTGTTTTTT.

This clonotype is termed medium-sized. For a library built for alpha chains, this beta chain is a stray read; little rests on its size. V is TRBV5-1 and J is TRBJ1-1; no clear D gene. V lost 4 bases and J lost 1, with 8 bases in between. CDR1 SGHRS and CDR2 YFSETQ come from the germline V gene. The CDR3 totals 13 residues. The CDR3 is CASSADANTEAFF. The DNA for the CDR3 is TGCGCCAGCAGCGCGGACGCGAACACTGAAGCTTTCTTT.

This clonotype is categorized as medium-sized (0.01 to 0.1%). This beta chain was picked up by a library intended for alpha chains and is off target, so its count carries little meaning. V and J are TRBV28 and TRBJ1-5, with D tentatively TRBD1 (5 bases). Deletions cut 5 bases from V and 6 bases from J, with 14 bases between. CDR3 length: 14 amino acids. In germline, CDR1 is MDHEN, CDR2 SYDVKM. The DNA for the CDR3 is TGTGCCAGCAGTCTTAGGGGTTTATTTCAGCCCCAGCATTTT. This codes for CASSLRGLFQPQHF.

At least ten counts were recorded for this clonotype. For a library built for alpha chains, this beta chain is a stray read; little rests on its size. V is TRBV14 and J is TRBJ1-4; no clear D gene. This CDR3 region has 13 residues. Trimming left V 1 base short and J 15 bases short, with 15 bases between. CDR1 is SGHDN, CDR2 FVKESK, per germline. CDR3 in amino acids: CASSQVALGELFF. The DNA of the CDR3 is TGTGCCAGCAGCCAAGTCGCCCTCGGGGAATTGTTTTTT.

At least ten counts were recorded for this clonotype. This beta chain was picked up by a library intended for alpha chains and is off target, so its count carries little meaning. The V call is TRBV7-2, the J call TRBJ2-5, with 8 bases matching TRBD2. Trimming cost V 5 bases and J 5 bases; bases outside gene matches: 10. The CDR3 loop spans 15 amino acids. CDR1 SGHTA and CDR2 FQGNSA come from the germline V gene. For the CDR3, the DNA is TGTGCCAGCAGCCTCAACGGGGGGGCCGTGGAGACCCAGTACTTC. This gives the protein CASSLNGGAVETQYF. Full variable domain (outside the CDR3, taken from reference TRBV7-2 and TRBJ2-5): GAGVSQSPSNKVTEKGKDVELRCDPISGHTALYWYRQSLGQGLEFLIYFQGNSAPDKSGLPSDRFSAERTGGSVSTLTIQRTQQEDSAVYLCASSLNGGAVETQYFGPGTRLLVL.

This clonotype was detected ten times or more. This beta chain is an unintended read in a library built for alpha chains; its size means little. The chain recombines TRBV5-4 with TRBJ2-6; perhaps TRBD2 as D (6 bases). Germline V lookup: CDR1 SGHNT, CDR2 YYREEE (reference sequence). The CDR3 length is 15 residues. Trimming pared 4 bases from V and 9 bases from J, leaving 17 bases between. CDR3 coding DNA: TGTGCCAGCAGCCCCCGGCAGGTAGCGGACAACGTCCTGACTTTC. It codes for CASSPRQVADNVLTF.

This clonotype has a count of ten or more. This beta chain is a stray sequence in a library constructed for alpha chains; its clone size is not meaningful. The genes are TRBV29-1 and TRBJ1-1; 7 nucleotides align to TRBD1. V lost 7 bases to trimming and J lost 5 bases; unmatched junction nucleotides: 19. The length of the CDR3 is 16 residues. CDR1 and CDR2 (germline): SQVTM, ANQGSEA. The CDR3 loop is CSADPGTAFGGTEAFF. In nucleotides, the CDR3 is TGCAGCGCGGACCCCGGGACAGCCTTTGGAGGTACTGAAGCTTTCTTT.

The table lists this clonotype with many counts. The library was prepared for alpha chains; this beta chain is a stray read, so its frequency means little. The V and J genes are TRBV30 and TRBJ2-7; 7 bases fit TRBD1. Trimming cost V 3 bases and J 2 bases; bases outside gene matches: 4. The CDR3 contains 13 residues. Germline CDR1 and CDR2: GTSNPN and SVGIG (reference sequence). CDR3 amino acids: CAWSRDSPYEQYF. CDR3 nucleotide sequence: TGTGCCTGGAGCCGGGACAGTCCCTACGAGCAGTACTTC.